This is a list of T cell receptor beta chains from one sample in a study of blood T cell repertoires in COVID-19. TCRdb keeps only in-frame clones here, not all; method: immunoSEQ multiplex PCR. The table records 18,000 or so clones, roughly nine tenths of them present only once. What was sequenced was peripheral blood. These receptors all stem from a man in his 60s with active COVID-19. Both conserved end residues are part of each CDR3. A D gene is named only where the DNA matches it firmly. The listing skips clone size in some rows; elsewhere it reads once, few, many or a size class.

TRBV5-1,.,TRBJ1-3,TRBD1,CASSFNDRVSGNTIYF,TGCGCCAGCAGCTTTAATGACAGGGTCTCTGGAAACACCATATATTTT
TRBV6-1,.,TRBJ2-5,.,CASSEQQGGETQYF,TGTGCCAGCAGTGAGCAACAGGGTGGAGAGACCCAGTACTTC
TRBV28,.,TRBJ1-6,TRBD1,CASSFPGTATNSPLHF,TGTGCCAGCAGTTTTCCCGGGACAGCTACTAATTCACCCCTCCACTTT
TRBV24-1,.,TRBJ1-2,.,CATSQGSYGYTF,TGTGCCACCAGTCAGGGGAGCTATGGCTACACCTTC
TRBV4-2,once,TRBJ2-5,TRBD2,CASSQVPGTSGLQETQYF,TGTGCCAGCAGCCAAGTCCCCGGGACTAGCGGTTTGCAAGAGACCCAGTACTTC
TRBV7-9,.,TRBJ1-1,.,CASSFDLNTEAFF,TGTGCCAGCAGCTTCGATCTAAACACTGAAGCTTTCTTT
TRBV11-3,.,TRBJ2-1,.,CASSLEPWSEQFF,TGTGCCAGCAGCTTAGAACCATGGAGTGAGCAGTTCTTC
TRBV6-5,.,TRBJ2-1,.,CASRALNEQFF,TGTGCCAGCAGGGCCTTGAATGAGCAGTTCTTC
TRBV27,.,TRBJ2-7,TRBD2,CASSLRAGAGSYEQYF,TGTGCCAGCAGTTTAAGGGCGGGAGCTGGATCCTACGAGCAGTACTTC
TRBV7-9,.,TRBJ2-2,.,CASSLSGVTGELFF,TGTGCCAGCAGCTTATCAGGGGTTACCGGGGAGCTGTTTTTT
TRBV5-1,.,TRBJ2-1,TRBD1,CASSLDRGHVDEQFF,TGCGCCAGCAGCTTGGACAGGGGGCACGTTGATGAGCAGTTCTTC
TRBV7-2,.,TRBJ2-2,TRBD1,CASRRDRGVTGELFF,TGTGCCAGCAGACGGGACAGGGGAGTCACCGGGGAGCTGTTTTTT
TRBV10-1,.,TRBJ1-5,.,CASSEVRPQHF,TGCGCCAGCAGTGAGGTCAGGCCCCAGCATTTT
TRBV5-4,.,TRBJ2-1,.,CASSRPGYNEQFF,TGTGCCAGCAGCCGACCCGGGTACAATGAGCAGTTCTTC
TRBV5-1,.,TRBJ2-1,TRBD1,CASSIGTDYNEQFF,TGCGCCAGCAGCATCGGGACAGACTACAATGAGCAGTTCTTC
TRBV11-2,.,TRBJ2-1,.,CASSLAPPGSYSEQFF,TGTGCCAGCAGCTTAGCCCCGCCGGGATCCTACAGTGAGCAGTTCTTC
TRBV7-3,.,TRBJ2-2,TRBD2,CASSSGLAGGLDGELFF,TGTGCCAGCAGCTCCGGACTAGCGGGAGGCTTGGACGGGGAGCTGTTTTTT
TRBV7-8,.,TRBJ1-6,TRBD1,CASSLVDRGRSSYNSPLHF,TGTGCCAGCAGCTTGGTGGACAGGGGGAGGTCATCCTATAATTCACCCCTCCACTTT
TRBV6-2/TRBV6-3,.,TRBJ1-1,TRBD1,CASSYADRGQAFF,TGTGCCAGCAGTTACGCGGACAGGGGGCAAGCTTTCTTT
TRBV4-3,.,TRBJ2-2,.,CASSQDRFYTGELFF,TGCGCCAGCAGCCAAGATCGGTTCTACACCGGGGAGCTGTTTTTT
TRBV28,.,TRBJ1-5,.,CASSLVDRSYSNQPQHF,TGTGCCAGCAGTCTAGTTGACAGGTCATATAGCAATCAGCCCCAGCATTTT
TRBV3-1/TRBV3-2,.,TRBJ1-2,.,CASSQSLGSYGYTF,TGTGCCAGCAGCCAAAGTTTGGGCAGCTATGGCTACACCTTC
TRBV13,.,TRBJ2-1,TRBD1,CASSPVPDRGYNEQFF,TGTGCCAGCAGCCCAGTGCCGGACAGGGGTTACAATGAGCAGTTCTTC
TRBV5-1,.,TRBJ1-1,.,CASSSLGHPNTEAFF,TGCGCCAGCAGCTCTTTGGGACACCCAAACACTGAAGCTTTCTTT
TRBV11-3,once,TRBJ2-7,.,CASSLMVGAEQYF,TGTGCCAGCAGCTTAATGGTGGGGGCCGAGCAGTACTTC
TRBV29-1,once,TRBJ2-7,TRBD1,CSARAWDREGEQYF,TGCAGCGCAAGGGCCTGGGACAGGGAGGGCGAGCAGTACTTC
TRBV4-2,.,TRBJ2-3,TRBD2,CASSQEGVGREGSDTQYF,TGTGCCAGCAGCCAAGAGGGAGTAGGGCGGGAGGGTTCAGATACGCAGTATTTT